What follows are 22 T cell receptor beta chains derived from one specimen sequenced in a study of T cell changes during pregnancy in multiple sclerosis. Method: immunoSEQ multiplex PCR; TCRdb's copy keeps in-frame clones and lacks some. The table records about 92,000 clones, over 80% of them present only once. The input for sequencing was peripheral blood, taken in the first trimester of pregnancy. The receptor set was obtained from a female donor with multiple sclerosis, enrolled in a pregnancy study.

This clone was counted only a few times. The CDR3: CASSLERQGLYGYTF. The CDR3 DNA is TGTGCCAGCAGCCTGGAGAGACAGGGCCTTTATGGCTACACCTTC. The V and J genes are TRBV7-8 and TRBJ1-2; 7 positions match TRBD1. CDR3 length: 15 amino acids. Germline CDR1 SGHVS, CDR2 FQNEAQ. With 5 bases clipped from V and 5 bases from J, the junction kept 11 bases outside the gene matches.

The V gene is TRBV4-1, the J gene TRBJ2-2; the match to TRBD1 covers 10 bases. Per germline, CDR1 MGHRA and CDR2 YSYEKL. The V and J ends lost 0 bases and 3 bases, in that order; junction bases with no gene match: 1. The CDR3 length is 16 residues. The CDR3 DNA reads as TGCGCCAGCAGCCAAGAGACAGGGGGCTACACCGGGGAGCTGTTTTTT. Translated: CASSQETGGYTGELFF.

The J gene is TRBJ2-1, the V gene TRBV7-2; D is uncertain. Germline V gives CDR1 SGHTA, CDR2 FQGNSA. The CDR3 loop spans 13 amino acids. V lost 0 bases to trimming and J lost 3 bases, with 3 bases between them. The CDR3 is CASSLARYNEQFF. The CDR3, as DNA: TGTGCCAGCAGCTTAGCGCGCTACAATGAGCAGTTCTTC.

This chain connects TRBV27 to TRBJ2-7; possibly TRBD1 for D (5 bases). The CDR3 covers 12 residues. The V end lost 8 bases, the J end lost 0 bases, and 8 bases lay between the germline ends. Germline CDR1 is MNHEY and CDR2 is SMNVEV (reference sequence). CDR3 in DNA: TGTGCCAGCCGGACACACTCCTACGAGCAGTACTTC. Residues: CASRTHSYEQYF.

The V gene is TRBV5-8, the J gene TRBJ2-3; 12 bases map to TRBD1. This CDR3 has 15 amino acids. V lost 3 bases, J lost 5 bases, and 4 bases stayed unmatched. The germline V gene has CDR1 SGHTS and CDR2 YDEGEE. CDR3: CASSSGTGGRDTQYF. The CDR3 DNA is TGTGCCAGCAGCTCGGGGACAGGGGGCCGAGATACGCAGTATTTT.

This chain connects TRBV25-1 to TRBJ1-6; D is unclear. V lost 2 bases and J lost 5, with 19 bases in between. The CDR3 consists of 18 residues. CDR1 MGHDK and CDR2 SYGVNS come from the germline V gene. The CDR3 DNA follows: TGTGCCAGCAGTGAAACGCTCACAGCCGACCCAAATAATTCACCCCTCCACTTT. It translates to CASSETLTADPNNSPLHF. Together with reference TRBV25-1 and TRBJ1-6, the CDR3 gives the full variable domain: EADIYQTPRYLVIGTGKKITLECSQTMGHDKMYWYQQDPGMELHLIHYSYGVNSTEKGDLSSESTVSRIRTEHFPLTLESARPSHTSQYLCASSETLTADPNNSPLHFGNGTRLTVT.

The chain has TRBV30 and TRBJ2-1; TRBD1 agrees at 10 bases. CDR3 length: 15 residues. CDR1 and CDR2 (germline): GTSNPN, SVGIG (reference sequence). After removal of 3 bases from V and 2 bases from J, the junction contained 4 bases not matched to a gene. CDR3 protein: CAWRTGTGAYNEQFF. The CDR3 DNA sequence: TGTGCCTGGAGAACCGGGACAGGGGCCTACAATGAGCAGTTCTTC.

The chain is built from TRBV18 and TRBJ2-5, with 9 bases lining up with TRBD2. CDR1 and CDR2 from the germline V gene are KGHSH and LQKENI. V lost 3 bases and J lost 5; bases outside the gene matches: 10. This CDR3 contains 16 residues. The CDR3 region has the DNA TGTGCCAGCTCACCCCCCTTGGCGGGGGGGAGGGAGACCCAGTACTTC. This codes for CASSPPLAGGRETQYF.

The V call is TRBV25-1, the J call TRBJ2-1; TRBD1 is a possible D gene (7 bases). This CDR3 spans 15 amino acids. The V end lost 2 bases, the J end lost 10 bases, and 18 bases lay between the germline ends. Germline V gene sequence: CDR1 MGHDK, CDR2 SYGVNS. CDR3 sequence: CASSEPGGPNREQFF. In DNA form, the CDR3 reads TGTGCCAGCAGTGAACCAGGGGGGCCCAACAGAGAGCAGTTCTTC.

The chain joins TRBV4-2 to TRBJ2-5, with 7 bases fitting TRBD2. The trim removed 1 base at V and 3 bases at J, leaving 8 bases unmatched. This CDR3 has 16 residues. Per germline, CDR1 LGHNA and CDR2 YNFKEQ. DNA for the CDR3: TGTGCCAGCAGCCAAGGGGGGGGAGGGGCCGAAGAGACCCAGTACTTC. Protein: CASSQGGGGAEETQYF.

This sequence joins TRBV13 and TRBJ2-3; 9 bases are shared with TRBD1. The germline CDR1 and CDR2 sequences are PRHDT and FYEKMQ (reference sequence). The CDR3 consists of 16 residues. V trimming: 3 bases; J trimming: 0 bases; junction bases outside the gene matches: 4. CDR3 nucleotide sequence: TGTGCCAGCAGCTTGAACAGGGGGCAAAGCACAGATACGCAGTATTTT. As protein: CASSLNRGQSTDTQYF.

The rearrangement uses TRBV2 and TRBJ2-1; D perhaps matches TRBD1 (6 bases). Germline assignment: CDR1 SNHLY and CDR2 FYNNEI. This CDR3 spans 13 amino acids. V gave up 6 bases and J gave up 4 bases, with 10 bases separating them. The CDR3 DNA follows: TGTGCCAGCAGGGGGGACATTTACAATGAGCAGTTCTTC. Its translation: CASRGDIYNEQFF.

The rearrangement joins TRBV5-8 to TRBJ2-5, with D maybe TRBD2 (5 bases). V was shortened by 0 bases and J by 5 bases, with 14 bases between the two germline ends. Germline V CDR1 and CDR2: SGHTS, YDEGEE. The length of the CDR3 is 15 residues. The CDR3 sequence: CASSLDSTRGETQYF. In nucleotides, the CDR3 is TGTGCCAGCAGCTTGGATTCGACTCGAGGGGAGACCCAGTACTTC.

V usage is TRBV30 and J usage is TRBJ2-4; tentatively, D is TRBD2 (6 bases). V dropped 1 base and J dropped 2 bases, with 12 bases sitting between them. Per germline, CDR1 GTSNPN and CDR2 SVGIG (reference sequence). The CDR3 contains 15 residues. The CDR3 spells CAWSAIGGSKNIQYF. For the CDR3, the DNA is TGTGCCTGGAGTGCGATCGGGGGATCCAAAAACATTCAGTACTTC. Using reference TRBV30 and TRBJ2-4 for the parts outside the CDR3, the full variable domain is SQTIHQWPATLVQPVGSPLSLECTVEGTSNPNLYWYRQAAGRGLQLLFYSVGIGQISSEVPQNLSASRPQDRQFILSSKKLLLSDSGFYLCAWSAIGGSKNIQYFGAGTRLSVL.

V usage is TRBV7-9 and J usage is TRBJ2-3, with 9 nucleotides matching TRBD2. Per germline, CDR1 SEHNR and CDR2 FQNEAQ (reference sequence). This CDR3 has 16 residues. Trimming at V came to 5 bases and at J to 2 bases, leaving 8 bases not matched to a gene. This chain's CDR3 is CASSPRGGPFTDTQYF. Here the CDR3 DNA reads TGTGCCAGCAGCCCGCGGGGGGGACCCTTCACAGATACGCAGTATTTT. The complete variable domain, with remaining parts taken from reference TRBV7-9 and TRBJ2-3, reads DTGVSQNPRHKITKRGQNVTFRCDPISEHNRLYWYRQTLGQGPEFLTYFQNEAQLEKSRLLSDRFSAERPKGSFSTLEIQRTEQGDSAMYLCASSPRGGPFTDTQYFGPGTRLTVL.

The chain links TRBV2 to TRBJ2-7; tentatively, D is TRBD2 (5 bases). Trimming pared 6 bases from V and 0 bases from J, leaving 12 bases between. This CDR3 has 14 residues. Germline loops: CDR1 SNHLY, CDR2 FYNNEI. The CDR3 DNA is TGTGCCAGCAGGTGGACTCCAACCTCCTACGAGCAGTACTTC. It encodes CASRWTPTSYEQYF. Using reference TRBV2 and TRBJ2-7 for the parts outside the CDR3, the full variable domain is EPEVTQTPSHQVTQMGQEVILRCVPISNHLYFYWYRQILGQKVEFLVSFYNNEISEKSEIFDDQFSVERPDGSNFTLKIRSTKLEDSAMYFCASRWTPTSYEQYFGPGTRLTVT.

The J gene is TRBJ2-2, the V gene TRBV5-4; 14 bases agree with TRBD2. The germline gives CDR1 SGHNT, CDR2 YYREEE (reference sequence). Unmatched junction bases numbered 2, after V lost 4 bases and J lost 3 bases. This CDR3 has 16 amino acids. CDR3 residues: CASSPTSGGDTGELFF. CDR3 DNA: TGTGCCAGCAGCCCGACTAGCGGGGGGGACACCGGGGAGCTGTTTTTT. The whole variable domain, filled in from reference TRBV5-4 and TRBJ2-2, reads ETGVTQSPTHLIKTRGQQVTLRCSSQSGHNTVSWYQQALGQGPQFIFQYYREEENGRGNFPPRFSGLQFPNYSSELNVNALELDDSALYLCASSPTSGGDTGELFFGEGSRLTVL.

A note on this clone: The sample carries other DNA sequences with the same CDR3. The chain is built from TRBV7-9 and TRBJ2-5; D is undetermined. Germline loops: CDR1 SEHNR, CDR2 FQNEAQ (reference sequence). The CDR3 has 12 amino acids. The V end was cut by 1 base, the J end by 4 bases, with 4 bases between. The DNA for the CDR3 is TGTGCCAGCAGCTTAGTCGGAGAGACCCAGTACTTC. It encodes CASSLVGETQYF.

CDR3 sequence (DNA): TGTGCCAGCAGCTTAGGTCGGACCGGGGAGCTGTTTTTT. Residues: CASSLGRTGELFF. This chain uses TRBV7-3 with TRBJ2-2; D call uncertain. V lost 2 bases to trimming and J lost 5 bases, with 6 bases between them. The CDR3 extends over 13 amino acids. Germline V lookup: CDR1 SGHTA, CDR2 FQGTGA.

This clone was seen just once. The genes are TRBV19 and TRBJ1-1; D call uncertain. There are 14 residues in the CDR3. The V and J ends lost 6 bases and 2 bases respectively, with 13 bases between them. Germline loops: CDR1 LNHDA, CDR2 SQIVND (reference sequence). This CDR3 reads CASRTRAVNTEAFF. The DNA of the CDR3 is TGTGCCAGTAGGACGAGGGCAGTTAACACTGAAGCTTTCTTT.

The chain carries TRBV7-3 and TRBJ1-4; D gene uncertain. V was clipped by 4 bases and J by 5 bases, with 8 bases between them. This CDR3 has 13 residues. The V gene's germline CDR1 is SGHTA and CDR2 FQGTGA. The CDR3 DNA reads TGTGCCAGCAGCTCTGGGCCCAATGAAAAACTGTTTTTT. This gives the protein CASSSGPNEKLFF.

The chain's CDR3 is CASSYRDRGENTEAFF. In nucleotides, the CDR3 is TGCGCCAGCAGTTACCGGGACAGGGGCGAGAACACTGAAGCTTTCTTT. The chain employs TRBV10-2 and TRBJ1-1; 10 nucleotides line up with TRBD1. This CDR3 is built from 16 residues. V lost 5 bases, J lost 1 base, and 7 bases stayed unmatched. Germline CDR1 is WSHSY and CDR2 is SAAADI.